The 15 T cell receptor beta chains in this list originate from one sample, sequenced in a study of shared clonotypes between healthy human individuals. The method was immunoSEQ multiplex PCR; TCRdb's version includes in-frame clones alone and lacks a portion of them. The sample includes about 2 million clones, over 85% seen only once; the top ten take 0.13%. Sample: naive CD4+ T cells sorted from blood. Subset given: CD45RA+ positively selected. These receptors came from a man aged 18 to 35 in good health.

This clone was picked up one time. V usage is TRBV11-2 and J usage is TRBJ1-1; D is ambiguous. CDR3 length equals 13 residues. The germline gives CDR1 SGHAT, CDR2 FQNNGV. V lost 2 bases and J lost 0, with 4 bases in between. CDR3 bases: TGTGCCAGCAGCTTATGGGTGAACACTGAAGCTTTCTTT. Translated: CASSLWVNTEAFF.

The rearrangement links TRBV18 to TRBJ1-1; D unresolved. Trimming shortened V by 6 bases and J by 0 bases, and 11 bases separated the two germline ends. The CDR3 length is 14 residues. CDR1 is KGHSH and CDR2 is LQKENI in the germline V gene. Written as DNA, the CDR3 is TGTGCCAGCTCCGAGGGAGCCATGAACACTGAAGCTTTCTTT. Translating it yields CASSEGAMNTEAFF.

The rearrangement links TRBV7-9 to TRBJ1-2; D is unclear. The ends were cut back, 0 bases at V and 8 bases at J, with 16 bases in the middle. The CDR3 length is 15 residues. CDR1 and CDR2 from the germline V gene are SEHNR and FQNEAQ (reference sequence). CDR3 bases: TGTGCCAGCAGCTTAGCGGTCGGCGGCCTCCACGGCTACACCTTC. It codes for CASSLAVGGLHGYTF.

V and J are TRBV4-1 and TRBJ2-4; D possibly corresponds to TRBD1 (6 bases). The germline CDR1 and CDR2 sequences are MGHRA and YSYEKL. The V and J ends lost 2 bases and 0 bases respectively, with 8 bases between them. CDR3 length: 15 residues. The CDR3 region is CASSQSQGAKNIQYF. In DNA form, the CDR3 reads TGCGCCAGCAGCCAATCACAGGGAGCCAAAAACATTCAGTACTTC.

The V gene is TRBV18, the J gene TRBJ1-3, with D tentatively TRBD1 (5 bases). CDR3 size: 13 residues. The V end lost 5 bases, the J end lost 8 bases, and 13 bases lay between the germline ends. Germline V lookup: CDR1 KGHSH, CDR2 LQKENI. CDR3 sequence (DNA): TGTGCCAGCTCATATTCGGGGACGGACACCATATATTTT. This codes for CASSYSGTDTIYF.

The V gene is TRBV4-1, the J gene TRBJ1-2, with 8 positions matching TRBD1. V shed 6 bases and J 0 bases; nucleotides not matched to a gene: 9. Germline values: CDR1 MGHRA, CDR2 YSYEKL. The CDR3 has 16 amino acids. Written as DNA, the CDR3 is TGCGCCAGCAGAACGCCAGGGGGCCGTTCTAACTATGGCTACACCTTC. Translated: CASRTPGGRSNYGYTF.

J is TRBJ1-4 and V is TRBV11-2; D uncertain. Trimming took 7 bases from V and 6 from J, leaving 9 bases between them. Germline V gene sequence: CDR1 SGHAT, CDR2 FQNNGV. CDR3 length: 12 residues. The CDR3: CASTHLDEKLFF. As DNA, the CDR3 is TGTGCCAGCACCCACCTGGATGAAAAACTGTTTTTT.

The J gene is TRBJ1-2, the V gene TRBV6-1, with D maybe TRBD1 (5 bases). The CDR3 has 16 residues. The V gene lost 0 bases and the J gene lost 3 bases, with 14 bases spanning the gap. Germline V gives CDR1 MNHNS, CDR2 SASEGT. CDR3: CASSEAVRGRDYGYTF. CDR3 sequence (DNA): TGTGCCAGCAGTGAAGCCGTAAGGGGAAGAGACTATGGCTACACCTTC.

The rearrangement uses TRBV4-1 and TRBJ2-5; TRBD1 aligns across 8 bases. Germline-derived CDR1 and CDR2 are MGHRA and YSYEKL. CDR3 length: 15 amino acids. The V and J ends lost 5 bases and 7 bases, in that order; junction bases with no gene match: 12. The CDR3 DNA reads as TGCGCCAGCAGCAAGGAACAGGGGGGTCGGGCGACCCAGTACTTC. Protein: CASSKEQGGRATQYF.

The V and J genes are TRBV29-1 and TRBJ2-3; D is unresolved. CDR3 length: 13 amino acids. Germline lookup yields CDR1 SQVTM and CDR2 ANQGSEA. V dropped 5 bases and J dropped 3 bases, with 12 bases sitting between them. CDR3 DNA: TGCAGCGTTTTGCCGGCTGGGACAGATACGCAGTATTTT. Amino acid sequence: CSVLPAGTDTQYF.

As concerns this clone: Additional DNA sequences in this sample encode the identical CDR3. This chain connects TRBV6-5 to TRBJ2-5; D is unresolved. Trimming cost V 3 bases and J 2 bases, with 7 bases left between them. Germline values: CDR1 MNHEY, CDR2 SVGAGI. This CDR3 is 13 amino acids long. The CDR3 spells CASSYRGQETQYF. CDR3 coding DNA: TGTGCCAGCAGTTATCGAGGACAAGAGACCCAGTACTTC.

J is TRBJ2-3 and V is TRBV30; 13 nucleotides agree with TRBD2. CDR3 length equals 15 residues. After removal of 2 bases from V and 14 bases from J, the junction contained 13 bases not matched to a gene. CDR1 is GTSNPN and CDR2 is SVGIG in the germline V gene (reference sequence). CDR3 residues: CAWSPLAGGLQRRYF. Written as DNA, the CDR3 is TGTGCCTGGAGTCCACTAGCGGGGGGGCTTCAACGTCGGTATTTT.

The chain carries TRBV6-1 and TRBJ2-5, with 7 bases fitting TRBD2. The germline V gene encodes CDR1 MNHNS and CDR2 SASEGT. CDR3 length equals 14 residues. J gave up 1 base and V 11 bases, and 10 bases lay outside the gene matches. The chain's CDR3 is CAAGRRGSQETQYF. The CDR3 nucleotides are TGTGCCGCCGGGAGGCGGGGTAGCCAAGAGACCCAGTACTTC.

The rearrangement joins TRBV20-1 to TRBJ1-4; D unresolved. The CDR3 is 11 amino acids. CDR1 and CDR2 from the germline V gene are DFQATT and SNEGSKA (reference sequence). This CDR3 reads CSPLVNEKLFF. CDR3 in DNA: TGCTCTCCGTTGGTCAATGAAAAACTGTTTTTT.

The rearrangement joins TRBV9 to TRBJ1-2; 9 nucleotides align to TRBD1. Looked up from germline, CDR1 is SGDLS and CDR2 is YYNGEE. The ends lost 6 bases at V and 2 bases at J; junction bases unmatched: 5. CDR3 size: 14 residues. The CDR3 bases are TGTGCCAGCACCCGCGGACAGGGGAACTATGGCTACACCTTC. Its protein is CASTRGQGNYGYTF. The full variable domain, its missing parts supplied by reference TRBV9 and TRBJ1-2, is DSGVTQTPKHLITATGQRVTLRCSPRSGDLSVYWYQQSLDQGLQFLIQYYNGEERAKGNILERFSAQQFPDLHSELNLSSLELGDSALYFCASTRGQGNYGYTFGSGTRLTVV.